The clone carrying this TCR beta chain was observed once. Original methodology: Estimated nucleated cell counts came from reference gene primer amplification. Clones were sequenced by immunoSEQ multiplex PCR, and TCRdb holds only the in-frame ones, with some missing. From that table come the V and J calls and clone size; the DNA was used to work out D and trimming. The sample yields more than 95,000 clones, about 90% seen once. The sample belongs to a study of blood T cell repertoires in COVID-19. Sequencing was carried out using peripheral blood. This clonotype was obtained from a man between 50 and 59 years old with acute or convalescent COVID-19.

The CDR3 region has the DNA TGCAGCGGGCGAGGAGAGACCCAGTACTTC. Translation: CSGRGETQYF. The chain carries TRBV29-1 and TRBJ2-5; D ambiguous. Germline-derived CDR1 and CDR2 are SQVTM and ANQGSEA. CDR3 size: 10 residues. The V end was cut by 7 bases, the J end by 4 bases, with 7 bases between.